The clone carrying this T cell receptor beta chain has ten or more counts. What it binds is unknown. The data were taken from a study of response to subunit inactivated influenza vaccine. TCRdb used MiXCR to reprocess the RT-PCR reads, holding one entry per CDR3 protein. This repertoire shows 500,000 to 650,000 distinct CDR3 sequences, 7.6% found once; its top ten account for over 10%. This CDR3 has 12 amino acids. Trimming cost V 6 bases and J 8 bases, with 11 bases left between them. Study-wide points: The authors offered the suggestion that each seasonal influenza vaccination recruits few new T cells.

This clonotype was sampled from a man in his fifties or sixties who received an inactivated influenza vaccine. The sequencing here drew on PBMCs from blood, taken around 25 months after vaccination. This sequence joins TRBV12-3 or TRBV12-4 and TRBJ2-1; D not resolved. The CDR3 sequence is CASSQGWDEQFF. The CDR3 nucleotides are TGTGCCAGCAGCCAAGGGTGGGATGAGCAGTTCTTC.